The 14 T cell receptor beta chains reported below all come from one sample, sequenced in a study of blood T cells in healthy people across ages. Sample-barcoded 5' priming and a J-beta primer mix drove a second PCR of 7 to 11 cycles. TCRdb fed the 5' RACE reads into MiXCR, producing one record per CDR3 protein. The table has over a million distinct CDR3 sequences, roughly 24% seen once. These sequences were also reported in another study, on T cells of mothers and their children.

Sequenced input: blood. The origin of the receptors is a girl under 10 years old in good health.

CDR3 sequence reads: CSAGPGTYEQYF. DNA of the CDR3: TGCAGTGCAGGGCCGGGGACCTACGAGCAGTACTTC. The chain recombines TRBV20-1 with TRBJ2-7; D perhaps matches TRBD2 (5 bases). The V gene lost 6 bases and the J gene lost 2 bases, with 11 bases spanning the gap. This CDR3 region has 12 residues. The V gene's germline CDR1 is DFQATT and CDR2 SNEGSKA (reference sequence).

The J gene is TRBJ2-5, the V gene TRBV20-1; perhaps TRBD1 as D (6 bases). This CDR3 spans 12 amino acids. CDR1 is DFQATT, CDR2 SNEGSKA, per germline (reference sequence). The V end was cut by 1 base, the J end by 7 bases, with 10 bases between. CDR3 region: CSARGQDRTQYF. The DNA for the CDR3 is TGCAGTGCTAGAGGACAGGATCGGACCCAGTACTTC.

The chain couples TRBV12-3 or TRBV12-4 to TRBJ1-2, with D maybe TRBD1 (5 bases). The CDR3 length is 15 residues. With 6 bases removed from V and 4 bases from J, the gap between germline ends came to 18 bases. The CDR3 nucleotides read TGTGCCAGCAGGGGAAAGGGGCCAACGGGCTATGGCTACACCTTC. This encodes CASRGKGPTGYGYTF.

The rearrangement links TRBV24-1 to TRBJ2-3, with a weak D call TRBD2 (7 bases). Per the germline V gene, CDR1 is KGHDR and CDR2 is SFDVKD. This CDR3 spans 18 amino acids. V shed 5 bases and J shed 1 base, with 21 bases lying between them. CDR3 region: CATSGLEIAGARTDTQYF. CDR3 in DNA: TGTGCCACCAGTGGCCTAGAGATCGCGGGGGCGCGCACAGATACGCAGTATTTT.

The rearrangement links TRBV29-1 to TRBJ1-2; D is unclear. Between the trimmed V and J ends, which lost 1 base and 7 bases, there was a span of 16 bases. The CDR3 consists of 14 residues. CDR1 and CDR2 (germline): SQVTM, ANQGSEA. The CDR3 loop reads CSVEVWGRDRGYTF. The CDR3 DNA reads TGCAGCGTTGAAGTCTGGGGAAGGGATCGTGGCTACACCTTC.

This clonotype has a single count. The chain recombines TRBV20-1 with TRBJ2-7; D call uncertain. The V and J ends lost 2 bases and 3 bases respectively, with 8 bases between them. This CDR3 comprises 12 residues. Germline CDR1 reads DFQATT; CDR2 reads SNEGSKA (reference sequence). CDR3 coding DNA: TGCAGTGCTAGAAGACTTGACTACGAGCAGTACTTC. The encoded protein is CSARRLDYEQYF.

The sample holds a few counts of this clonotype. The CDR3 DNA reads TGTGCCAGCAGTTTAATCAGGAGCCCTAAATCCAATTCACCCCTCCACTTT. Translated: CASSLIRSPKSNSPLHF. This chain connects TRBV28 to TRBJ1-6; D is undetermined. V was clipped by 2 bases and J by 7 bases, with 18 bases between them. Per germline, CDR1 MDHEN and CDR2 SYDVKM. The CDR3 spans 17 residues.

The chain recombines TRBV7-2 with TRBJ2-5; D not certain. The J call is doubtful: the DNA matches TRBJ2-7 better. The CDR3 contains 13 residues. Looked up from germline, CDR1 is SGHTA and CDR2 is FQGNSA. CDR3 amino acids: CASSYRRPYEQYF. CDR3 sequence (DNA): TGTGCCAGCAGCTATCGGCGGCCCTACGAGCAGTACTTC.

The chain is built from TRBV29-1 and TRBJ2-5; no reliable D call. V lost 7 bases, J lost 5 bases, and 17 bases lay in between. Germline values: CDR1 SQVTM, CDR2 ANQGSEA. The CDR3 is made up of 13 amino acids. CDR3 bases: TGCAGCGCGAAGGGCTGGAATGGGGAGACCCAGTACTTC. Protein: CSAKGWNGETQYF. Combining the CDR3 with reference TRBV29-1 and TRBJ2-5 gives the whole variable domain SAVISQKPSRDICQRGTSLTIQCQVDSQVTMMFWYRQQPGQSLTLIATANQGSEATYESGFVIDKFPISRPNLTFSTLTVSNMSPEDSSIYLCSAKGWNGETQYFGPGTRLLVL.

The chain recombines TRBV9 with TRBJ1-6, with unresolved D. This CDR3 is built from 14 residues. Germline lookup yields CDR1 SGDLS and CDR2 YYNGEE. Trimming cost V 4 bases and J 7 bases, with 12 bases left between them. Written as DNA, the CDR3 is TGTGCCAGCAGCCAGCTGGACCGGAATTCACCCCTCCACTTT. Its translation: CASSQLDRNSPLHF. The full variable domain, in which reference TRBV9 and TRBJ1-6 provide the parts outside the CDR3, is DSGVTQTPKHLITATGQRVTLRCSPRSGDLSVYWYQQSLDQGLQFLIQYYNGEERAKGNILERFSAQQFPDLHSELNLSSLELGDSALYFCASSQLDRNSPLHFGNGTRLTVT.

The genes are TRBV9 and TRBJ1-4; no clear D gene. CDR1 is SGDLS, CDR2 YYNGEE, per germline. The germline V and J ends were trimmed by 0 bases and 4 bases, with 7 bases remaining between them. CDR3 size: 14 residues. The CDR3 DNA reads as TGTGCCAGCAGCGTAGGACAACATAATGAAAAACTGTTTTTT. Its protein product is CASSVGQHNEKLFF.

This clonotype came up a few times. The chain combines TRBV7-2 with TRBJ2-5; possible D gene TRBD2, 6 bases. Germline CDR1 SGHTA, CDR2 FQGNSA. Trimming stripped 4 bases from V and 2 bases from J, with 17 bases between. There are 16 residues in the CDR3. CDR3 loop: CASSSPRDWIQETQYF. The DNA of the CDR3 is TGTGCCAGCAGCTCACCTCGGGACTGGATTCAAGAGACCCAGTACTTC.

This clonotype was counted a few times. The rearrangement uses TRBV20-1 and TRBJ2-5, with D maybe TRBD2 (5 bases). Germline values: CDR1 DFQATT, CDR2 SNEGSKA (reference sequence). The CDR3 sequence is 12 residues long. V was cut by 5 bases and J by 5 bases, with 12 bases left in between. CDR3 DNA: TGCAGTGCTTTCCAGAGGGAGGAGACCCAGTACTTC. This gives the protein CSAFQREETQYF.

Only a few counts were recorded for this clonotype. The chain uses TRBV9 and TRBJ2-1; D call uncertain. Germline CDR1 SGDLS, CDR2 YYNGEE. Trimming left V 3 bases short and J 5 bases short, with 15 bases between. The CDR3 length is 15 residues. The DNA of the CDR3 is TGTGCCAGCAGCGCCACCTTAAGTCACCACAATGAGCAGTTCTTC. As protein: CASSATLSHHNEQFF.